Following are 9 T cell receptor beta chains from one sample sequenced in a study of blood T cell repertoires in COVID-19. The data were produced by immunoSEQ multiplex PCR, yet TCRdb's version contains in-frame clones alone and is incomplete. The data contain almost 500,000 clones, around nine tenths of them singletons. Material: PBMCs or T cells enriched from blood (not recorded which). Receptors were obtained from a woman aged 60-70 years who had recovered from COVID-19.

The chain combines TRBV12-5 with TRBJ2-1; D is possibly TRBD2 (5 bases). This CDR3 spans 16 amino acids. V gave up 1 base and J gave up 2 bases, with 12 bases separating them. The V gene's germline CDR1 is LGHNT and CDR2 FRNRAP. The CDR3 loop is CASGLGGSPPYNEQFF. The CDR3 nucleotides read TGTGCTAGTGGTTTGGGAGGGAGCCCACCCTACAATGAGCAGTTCTTC.

The genes are TRBV10-2 and TRBJ1-1; 7 bases line up with TRBD1. With 5 bases clipped from V and 5 bases from J, the junction kept 5 bases outside the gene matches. Germline CDR1 and CDR2: WSHSY and SAAADI. The CDR3 consists of 13 residues. CDR3 in DNA: TGCGCCAGCAGTCGACAGGGACGGACTGAAGCTTTCTTT. It encodes CASSRQGRTEAFF.

This chain uses TRBV19 with TRBJ2-6, with 10 bases matching TRBD2. The germline V gene has CDR1 LNHDA and CDR2 SQIVND (reference sequence). J lost 0 bases, V lost 3 bases, and 8 bases had no gene match. This CDR3 spans 19 amino acids. For the CDR3, the DNA is TGTGCCAGTAGTATTCATTTAGCGGGGGGCGTCTCTGGGGCCAACGTCCTGACTTTC. This sequence encodes CASSIHLAGGVSGANVLTF.

The chain is built from TRBV5-4 and TRBJ1-2; 10 nucleotides match TRBD1. This CDR3 spans 17 amino acids. With 4 bases clipped from V and 8 bases from J, the junction kept 17 bases outside the gene matches. Germline V lookup: CDR1 SGHNT, CDR2 YYREEE (reference sequence). CDR3 protein: CASSGPGQGTGWGGYTF. DNA for the CDR3: TGTGCCAGCAGCGGCCCGGGACAGGGGACGGGTTGGGGCGGCTACACCTTC.

The genes are TRBV30 and TRBJ1-6, with D hard to call. The CDR3 is 11 amino acids. Germline CDR1 is GTSNPN and CDR2 is SVGIG (reference sequence). The V gene lost 4 bases and the J gene lost 7 bases, with 5 bases spanning the gap. The CDR3 nucleotides read TGTGCCTGGACAGTCAATTCACCCCTCCACTTT. Translated: CAWTVNSPLHF.

This clone was picked up one time. V is TRBV9 and J is TRBJ1-2, with TRBD1 as a possible D gene (6 bases). There are 13 residues in the CDR3. Per the germline V gene, CDR1 is SGDLS and CDR2 is YYNGEE. The V end lost 1 base, the J end lost 3 bases, and 7 bases lay between the germline ends. DNA for the CDR3: TGTGCCAGCAGCGTAAGACAGGACTATGGCTACACCTTC. Translated, it gives CASSVRQDYGYTF.

This clone was observed a single time. J is TRBJ2-1 and V is TRBV19, with a weak D call TRBD1 (5 bases). The CDR3 length is 16 residues. The germline gives CDR1 LNHDA, CDR2 SQIVND (reference sequence). V was pared by 5 bases and J by 5 bases, with 19 bases between. The CDR3 spells CASSATVWLGDNEQFF. The CDR3 nucleotides are TGTGCCAGTAGTGCGACAGTTTGGTTAGGAGACAATGAGCAGTTCTTC.

Only one count was recorded for this clone. The rearrangement joins TRBV5-1 to TRBJ2-1; the D gene is possibly TRBD2 (5 bases). The V end was cut by 4 bases, the J end by 0 bases, with 14 bases between. CDR3 length: 16 residues. Looked up from germline, CDR1 is SGHRS and CDR2 is YFSETQ. The CDR3 DNA reads as TGCGCCAGCAGCCGAGGAGGTAGCTCCTCCTACAATGAGCAGTTCTTC. Its translation is CASSRGGSSSYNEQFF.

The rearrangement joins TRBV11-3 to TRBJ1-2; 8 positions agree with TRBD1. V lost 6 bases, J lost 4 bases, and 1 base stayed unmatched. The CDR3 sequence is 12 residues long. Germline V gene data show CDR1 as SGHNT and CDR2 as YENEEA. In DNA form, the CDR3 reads TGTGCCAGCAGTGGACAGGGCTATGGCTACACCTTC. This sequence encodes CASSGQGYGYTF.